Below, one T cell receptor beta chain is given with its context. This PCR relied on a set of 60 Vbeta primers and 13 Jbeta primers. The data were produced by immunoSEQ multiplex PCR, yet TCRdb's version contains in-frame clones alone and is incomplete. This table holds 100,000 to 150,000 clones, more than 65% found once. Per germline, CDR1 MGHRA and CDR2 YSYEKL. CDR3 size: 13 residues. V dropped 1 base and J dropped 4 bases, with 7 bases sitting between them. The data originate from a study of cytomegalovirus exposure and HLA in healthy donors. The sequence derives from a man in his late teens or twenties in good health and CMV-seronegative. The rearrangement joins TRBV4-1 to TRBJ1-2; D ambiguous. The sequenced material came from PBMCs. The CDR3 DNA follows: TGCGCCAGCAGCCAAGGCGGGGTCTATGGCTACACCTTC. Translating gives CASSQGGVYGYTF.